Listed here is a single T cell receptor (beta chain). CDR3 length: 16 residues. The germline V gene has CDR1 SGDLS and CDR2 YYNGEE. Germline trimming cut 5 bases from V and 0 bases from J; bases unmatched to any gene: 7. The data were obtained in a study of blood T cell repertoires in COVID-19. About the study: From T cells, B-cell-depleted T cells, or PBMCs came the material, which was cDNA or gDNA.

In the authors' workflow: Estimation of nucleated cell counts relied on the amplification of reference gene primers. Generated by immunoSEQ multiplex PCR, the TCRdb table keeps only in-frame clones and is missing some. The DNA was the basis for D and trimming; V, J and clone size are from that table. The data hold 120,000 to 150,000 clones, with 79% observed a single time. This clonotype originated in a man aged 50 to 59 with active or convalescent COVID-19. The rearrangement links TRBV9 to TRBJ2-1; 8 positions agree with TRBD1. The source material was peripheral blood. CDR3 protein: CASSEDRGGSYNEQFF. Written as DNA, the CDR3 is TGTGCCAGCAGTGAAGACAGGGGAGGCTCCTACAATGAGCAGTTCTTC.